Below, one T cell receptor (beta chain) is given with its context. Antigen: not known. Trimming cost V 5 bases and J 3 bases, with 16 bases left between them. Germline V CDR1 and CDR2: SGHAT, FQNNGV. CDR3 size: 15 residues. The data were obtained in a study of T cell repertoires in cytomegalovirus infection. One entry per CDR3 protein results from TCRdb running MiXCR on the reads. Among approximately 470,000 distinct CDR3 sequences listed, about two fifths were seen once. Broader study findings: Cumulated frequencies of public TCR beta families served to identify carriers of CMV plus the relevant HLA.

The chain carries TRBV11-2 and TRBJ2-5; D is unresolved. The sequence derives from a human donor in good health (CMV status not recorded). Some clones in this sample may be carry-over from other donors' samples. The sample here was cultured PBMCs, taken from culture after CMV antigen stimulation. As DNA, the CDR3 is TGTGCCAGCAGCCCCGGGCGGAAGACAAAAGAGACCCAGTACTTC. Its protein product is CASSPGRKTKETQYF.